The 14 T cell receptor beta chains below come from one sample, sequenced in a study of response to subunit inactivated influenza vaccine. Using its own MiXCR run on the RT-PCR reads, TCRdb lists one record per CDR3 protein. The sample consists of hundreds of thousands of distinct CDR3 sequences, 25% of them appearing once. Source: CD4+ T cells sorted from PBMCs, taken about 5 days after vaccination. The receptors derive from a man in his fifties or sixties who received an inactivated influenza vaccine.

This clonotype was seen a few times. This chain links TRBV6-2 or TRBV6-3 with TRBJ1-6; no clear D. The CDR3 runs 13 residues. From germline, CDR1 is MNHEY and CDR2 SVGEGT. V was trimmed by 6 bases and J by 7 bases, leaving 10 bases between them. DNA of the CDR3: TGTGCCAGCAGCCAAGACTGGAATTCACCCCTCCACTTT. Its protein is CASSQDWNSPLHF.

The genes are TRBV9 and TRBJ2-1, with 7 bases identical to TRBD1. This CDR3 comprises 15 residues. The ends lost 0 bases at V and 7 bases at J; junction bases unmatched: 7. The germline CDR1 and CDR2 sequences are SGDLS and YYNGEE. The CDR3 region has the DNA TGTGCCAGCAGCGTAGAAGGACAGGTGGGGAATGAGCAGTTCTTC. Its protein is CASSVEGQVGNEQFF.

The J gene is TRBJ2-1, the V gene TRBV5-1; 10 bases line up with TRBD1. The trim removed 4 bases at V and 2 bases at J, leaving 3 bases unmatched. The CDR3 runs to 15 residues. Germline CDR1 and CDR2: SGHRS and YFSETQ. The CDR3 loop reads CASSTGTGAYNEQFF. The CDR3 DNA sequence: TGCGCCAGCAGCACTGGGACAGGGGCCTACAATGAGCAGTTCTTC.

The chain is built from TRBV12-3 or TRBV12-4 and TRBJ1-6; D is perhaps TRBD1 (6 bases). V was pared by 5 bases and J by 0 bases, with 11 bases between. The length of the CDR3 is 16 residues. CDR3: CASSAGGASYNSPLHF. The CDR3 DNA reads as TGTGCCAGCAGTGCTGGGGGCGCCTCCTATAATTCACCCCTCCACTTT.

The table lists this clonotype with a few counts. This sequence joins TRBV20-1 and TRBJ2-1; D gene ambiguous. With 2 bases removed from V and 3 bases from J, the gap between germline ends came to 5 bases. Germline CDR1 is DFQATT and CDR2 is SNEGSKA (reference sequence). The CDR3 covers 12 residues. Written as DNA, the CDR3 is TGCAGTGCTAGATATCTCTACAATGAGCAGTTCTTC. Its translation: CSARYLYNEQFF.

This clonotype was seen a few times. This sequence joins TRBV5-1 and TRBJ2-2; tentatively, D is TRBD1 (7 bases). Germline V gene sequence: CDR1 SGHRS, CDR2 YFSETQ. CDR3 size: 15 residues. Trimming pared 3 bases from V and 0 bases from J, leaving 9 bases between. As DNA, the CDR3 is TGCGCCAGCAGCTCAGGGGGGTCGAACACCGGGGAGCTGTTTTTT. Its translation is CASSSGGSNTGELFF.

This clonotype was detected only a few times. The chain combines TRBV20-1 with TRBJ1-3; D gene ambiguous. Per the germline V gene, CDR1 is DFQATT and CDR2 is SNEGSKA (reference sequence). The V end lost 0 bases, the J end lost 0 bases, and 15 bases lay between the germline ends. The CDR3 totals 17 residues. CDR3 DNA: TGCAGTGCTAGAGACGGAGGTCTACGAAGCTCTGGAAACACCATATATTTT. Protein sequence: CSARDGGLRSSGNTIYF.

The CDR3 DNA is TGCGCCAGCAGCTTCAGACTAGCGGGCACCACCGGGGAGCTGTTTTTT. Protein sequence: CASSFRLAGTTGELFF. The V call is TRBV5-1, the J call TRBJ2-2, with TRBD2 matching over 10 bases. The CDR3 extends over 16 amino acids. The trim removed 2 bases at V and 4 bases at J, leaving 5 bases unmatched. CDR1 and CDR2 (germline): SGHRS, YFSETQ.

As DNA, the CDR3 is TGCGCCAGCAGCCCCCAGGGACTAGCCCCCAATGAGCAGTTCTTC. Protein: CASSPQGLAPNEQFF. This chain connects TRBV4-1 to TRBJ2-1; TRBD2 agrees at 9 bases. The germline gives CDR1 MGHRA, CDR2 YSYEKL. J was trimmed by 6 bases and V by 4 bases; bases with no gene match: 7. CDR3 length: 15 amino acids.

This clonotype came up a few times. This chain uses TRBV2 with TRBJ2-1; TRBD2 aligns across 8 bases. Looked up from germline, CDR1 is SNHLY and CDR2 is FYNNEI. The ends lost 6 bases at V and 2 bases at J; junction bases unmatched: 3. The CDR3 contains 14 residues. CDR3 in DNA: TGTGCCAGCAGCCGGACTAGCACCTACAATGAGCAGTTCTTC. It translates to CASSRTSTYNEQFF.

As regards this clonotype: At one end, the junction sequence differs from germline, possibly due to a read error. The chain joins TRBV12-3 or TRBV12-4 to TRBJ2-1; possibly TRBD1 for D (6 bases). The CDR3 has 13 residues. The CDR3 DNA reads as TGTACCAGCAGACGGGACACATACAATGAGCAGTTCTTC. Its translation is CTSRRDTYNEQFF.

This sequence joins TRBV12-3 or TRBV12-4 and TRBJ1-5; the match to TRBD1 covers 11 bases. This CDR3 contains 16 residues. With V trimmed by 5 bases and J by 1 base, 4 bases remained unmatched. The CDR3: CASSRGQGVSNQPQHF. CDR3 sequence (DNA): TGTGCCAGCAGTAGGGGACAGGGGGTAAGCAATCAGCCCCAGCATTTT.

V gene TRBV12-3 or TRBV12-4 combines with J gene TRBJ1-4; a weak D match, TRBD1 (6 bases). The CDR3 sequence is 14 residues long. Trimming cost V 6 bases and J 7 bases, with 15 bases left between them. The CDR3 DNA is TGTGCCAGCAGATTGAACACAGGGTCTGAAAAACTGTTTTTT. It codes for CASRLNTGSEKLFF.

This clonotype has just a few counts. The rearrangement joins TRBV30 to TRBJ2-2; no definite D call. With 3 bases removed from V and 1 base from J, the gap between germline ends came to 6 bases. This CDR3 has 13 residues. The germline CDR1 and CDR2 sequences are GTSNPN and SVGIG (reference sequence). CDR3 coding DNA: TGTGCCTGGAGGTGGGGGAACACCGGGGAGCTGTTTTTT. Translation gives CAWRWGNTGELFF.